The 20 T cell receptor beta chains below all came from one sample that was sequenced in a study of blood T cell repertoires in COVID-19. Generated by immunoSEQ multiplex PCR, the TCRdb table keeps only in-frame clones and is missing some. The sample includes roughly 170,000 clones, 70% to 90% seen only once; the top ten take around 20%. The specimen was peripheral blood. The source of these receptors is an older man with active or convalescent COVID-19.

The rearrangement links TRBV6-5 to TRBJ1-5; 10 bases line up with TRBD1. This CDR3 has 15 residues. Germline V lookup: CDR1 MNHEY, CDR2 SVGAGI. V shed 4 bases and J 6 bases; nucleotides not matched to a gene: 6. CDR3 sequence: CASSWTTGGGQPQHF. The CDR3, as DNA: TGTGCCAGCAGTTGGACGACAGGGGGCGGTCAGCCCCAGCATTTT.

Points on this clone: Here the CDR3 omits its conserved ending phenylalanine or tryptophan, so a read error is the likely source. Because the CDR3's place on the DNA is in doubt, the DNA is left out and the CDR3 is given as listed by TCRdb. This rearrangement joins TRBV29-1 to TRBJ1-4. Germline V gene lookup returns CDR1 SQVTM and CDR2 ANQGSEA. The CDR3 length is 12 residues, termini included. The CDR3: CSVVEGQGGLIV.

On this clone itself: This sample also contains other DNA sequences that code for the same CDR3. The chain uses TRBV5-1 and TRBJ1-1; a possible D gene is TRBD1 (6 bases). CDR1 is SGHRS and CDR2 is YFSETQ in the germline V gene. The CDR3 totals 14 residues. V lost 3 bases, J lost 1 base, and 10 bases lay in between. CDR3 in DNA: TGCGCCAGCAGCTCACAGGGTGGGAACACTGAAGCTTTCTTT. The encoded protein is CASSSQGGNTEAFF.

This clone occurred a few times. The chain uses TRBV6-5 and TRBJ2-7; possible D gene TRBD2, 6 bases. The germline V gene has CDR1 MNHEY and CDR2 SVGAGI. The germline V and J ends were trimmed by 2 bases and 4 bases, with 12 bases remaining between them. The CDR3 totals 14 residues. The CDR3 spells CASSYRDRGYEQYF. DNA of the CDR3: TGTGCCAGCAGTTACAGGGACCGGGGGTACGAGCAGTACTTC.

The chain uses TRBV6-5 and TRBJ2-1, with unresolved D. Germline CDR1 and CDR2: MNHEY and SVGAGI. The V gene lost 0 bases and the J gene lost 5 bases, with 11 bases spanning the gap. The CDR3 has 15 residues. In DNA form, the CDR3 reads TGTGCCAGCAGTTACTCGCGGAGTTTCGACAATGAGCAGTTCTTC. Its protein product is CASSYSRSFDNEQFF.

The chain combines TRBV2 with TRBJ1-6, with a possible D match to TRBD1 (5 bases). Deletions cut 3 bases from V and 9 bases from J, with 12 bases between. This CDR3 contains 14 residues. The V gene's germline CDR1 is SNHLY and CDR2 FYNNEI. CDR3 in DNA: TGTGCCAGCAGTGATCAGGGTTTTACTTCACCCCTCCACTTT. Its protein product is CASSDQGFTSPLHF.

This sequence joins TRBV28 and TRBJ2-5; TRBD2 might be the D (5 bases). Per the germline V gene, CDR1 is MDHEN and CDR2 is SYDVKM. This CDR3 contains 13 residues. Trimming cost V 6 bases and J 9 bases, with 17 bases left between them. CDR3 bases: TGTGCCAGCAGATCCGGGGTGCTTCAGGCCCAGTACTTC. This encodes CASRSGVLQAQYF.

V and J are TRBV27 and TRBJ1-4; D is unresolved. The V and J ends lost 6 bases and 11 bases respectively, with 22 bases between them. The CDR3 is made up of 15 amino acids. CDR1 is MNHEY and CDR2 is SMNVEV in the germline V gene (reference sequence). The CDR3: CASSHGVGRPSKLFF. CDR3 bases: TGTGCCAGCAGCCACGGGGTAGGGCGCCCAAGTAAACTGTTTTTT.

The V call is TRBV6-5, the J call TRBJ2-7; 7 bases line up with TRBD1. Germline V gene data show CDR1 as MNHEY and CDR2 as SVGAGI. CDR3 length: 14 residues. The V and J ends lost 5 bases and 3 bases, in that order; junction bases with no gene match: 7. The DNA of the CDR3 is TGTGCCAGCAGTCGCCCAGACAGGGTCTACGAGCAGTACTTC. Protein: CASSRPDRVYEQYF.

This clone appeared a single time. The chain has TRBV5-1 and TRBJ1-1; D is undetermined. Per the germline V gene, CDR1 is SGHRS and CDR2 is YFSETQ. Trimming removed 0 bases from V and 5 bases from J, with 11 bases in between. This CDR3 spans 14 amino acids. The CDR3 loop is CASSLVAGNTEAFF. The CDR3 nucleotides are TGCGCCAGCAGCTTGGTTGCGGGTAATACTGAAGCTTTCTTT.

The V gene is TRBV3-1 (or the pseudogene TRBV3-2), the J gene TRBJ1-2, with D uncertain. This CDR3 has 9 residues. Germline loops: CDR1 LGHDT, CDR2 YNNKEL (reference sequence). V shed 0 bases and J shed 13 bases, with 3 bases lying between them. DNA for the CDR3: TGTGCCAGCAGCCAAGAGAGCACCTTC. As protein: CASSQESTF.

Note on this clone: Other DNA sequences within the sample encode an identical CDR3. The rearrangement links TRBV5-1 to TRBJ2-1; 9 bases are shared with TRBD2. The germline V gene encodes CDR1 SGHRS and CDR2 YFSETQ. With V trimmed by 0 bases and J by 5 bases, 3 bases remained unmatched. The CDR3 is made up of 15 amino acids. Here the CDR3 DNA reads TGCGCCAGCAGCTTGGACCCTAGCGGGAACAATGAGCAGTTCTTC. Protein sequence: CASSLDPSGNNEQFF.

V is TRBV5-1 and J is TRBJ1-1; D is unclear. The CDR3 spans 14 residues. The germline V gene encodes CDR1 SGHRS and CDR2 YFSETQ. Trimming left V 1 base short and J 9 bases short, with 16 bases between. The CDR3 reads CASSLWQASNKAFF. The CDR3 bases are TGCGCCAGCAGCTTGTGGCAGGCCTCCAATAAAGCTTTCTTT.

The sample holds one count of this clone. This rearrangement joins TRBV19 to TRBJ1-2, with TRBD1 matching 9 bases. Trimming took 2 bases from V and 4 from J; bases not matched to a gene: 5. Germline V gene sequence: CDR1 LNHDA, CDR2 SQIVND (reference sequence). This CDR3 is built from 15 residues. For the CDR3, the DNA is TGTGCCAGTAGTATAAGGGACAGGGTTGGCTATGGCTACACCTTC. Its translation is CASSIRDRVGYGYTF.

This rearrangement joins TRBV7-2 to TRBJ2-5; 12 nucleotides match TRBD2. The CDR3 extends over 17 amino acids. CDR1 is SGHTA and CDR2 is FQGNSA in the germline V gene. J was trimmed by 5 bases and V by 1 base; bases with no gene match: 8. The CDR3 region is CASSLGGLAGLRETQYF. CDR3 nucleotide sequence: TGTGCCAGCAGCTTAGGGGGACTAGCGGGCTTGCGGGAGACCCAGTACTTC.

In regard to this clone: This same CDR3 is encoded by further DNA sequences in the sample. The chain employs TRBV2 and TRBJ1-1; D not resolved. Germline V lookup: CDR1 SNHLY, CDR2 FYNNEI. V was trimmed by 3 bases and J by 1 base, leaving 9 bases between them. This CDR3 contains 14 residues. CDR3 sequence: CASSDRVGNTEAFF. The CDR3 nucleotides are TGTGCCAGCAGTGATCGGGTGGGGAACACTGAAGCTTTCTTT.

This chain connects TRBV28 to TRBJ1-2; 10 nucleotides align to TRBD1. Trimming removed 6 bases from V and 4 bases from J; junction bases left unmatched: 11. Germline CDR1 reads MDHEN; CDR2 reads SYDVKM. This CDR3 region has 16 residues. In nucleotides, the CDR3 is TGTGCCAGCAGCCACGACAGGGGGCGTTTACCCTATGGCTACACCTTC. Protein product: CASSHDRGRLPYGYTF.

V and J are TRBV6-5 and TRBJ1-1, with D perhaps TRBD1 (5 bases). This CDR3 comprises 13 residues. The germline gives CDR1 MNHEY, CDR2 SVGAGI. The V end lost 2 bases, the J end lost 11 bases, and 15 bases lay between the germline ends. CDR3 amino acids: CASSYGRGREAFF. The CDR3 nucleotides are TGTGCCAGCAGTTACGGGAGGGGACGGGAGGCTTTCTTT.

The V and J genes are TRBV6-2 or TRBV6-3 and TRBJ1-2; tentative D call: TRBD1 (5 bases). Germline values: CDR1 MNHEY, CDR2 SVGEGT. Trimming cost V 5 bases and J 0 bases, with 10 bases left between them. The CDR3 contains 14 residues. CDR3 residues: CASSDDSSNYGYTF. The CDR3 region has the DNA TGTGCCAGCAGTGACGACAGCTCTAACTATGGCTACACCTTC.

CDR3 coding DNA: TGTGCCAGCAGCCCCGACAGGCTGAATGGCTACACCTTC. Translating it yields CASSPDRLNGYTF. The chain combines TRBV5-6 with TRBJ1-2; TRBD1 is a possible D gene (6 bases). The CDR3 length is 13 residues. Germline-derived CDR1 and CDR2 are SGHDT and YYEEEE. The germline V and J ends were trimmed by 4 bases and 6 bases, with 13 bases remaining between them. Complete variable domain (other parts from reference TRBV5-6 and TRBJ1-2): DAGVTQSPTHLIKTRGQQVTLRCSPKSGHDTVSWYQQALGQGPQFIFQYYEEEERQRGNFPDRFSGHQFPNYSSELNVNALLLGDSALYLCASSPDRLNGYTFGSGTRLTVV.